Listed below are T cell receptor beta chains from one sample, sequenced in a study of blood T cell repertoires in COVID-19. Sequencing used immunoSEQ multiplex PCR; TCRdb keeps in-frame clones, though not all of them. Here the sample spans almost 200,000 clones, about 82% being singletons. Input material: peripheral blood. These receptors were taken from a man aged 60 to 69 with COVID-19, enrolled during active disease. Both conserved end residues are part of each CDR3. The D gene is left open where the match is weak. Not every row has a clone size; where given, it reads once, few, many or a size class.

V gene	J gene	CDR3 length	clone size	D gene	CDR3 DNA	CDR3 protein
TRBV6-6	TRBJ1-1	12	.	.	TGTGCCAGCAGTTACCGGGGGGCAGGAGCTTTCTTT	CASSYRGAGAFF
TRBV6-5	TRBJ2-2	16	.	.	TGTGCCAGCAGTTACTCGTTCAGGGTGAACACCGGGGAGCTGTTTTTT	CASSYSFRVNTGELFF
TRBV24-1	TRBJ2-1	17	.	TRBD2	TGTGCCACCAGTGATTACGTAGGACTAGCGGGAGGAGGAACGCAGTTCTTC	CATSDYVGLAGGGTQFF
TRBV6-5	TRBJ2-3	10	once	TRBD2	TGTGCCAGCAGGGGGAGGGTGCAGTATTTT	CASRGRVQYF
TRBV12-3/TRBV12-4	TRBJ1-1	12	once	.	TGTGCCAGCAGCCCTACAGGGATTGAAGCTTTCTTT	CASSPTGIEAFF
TRBV5-1	TRBJ1-5	13	.	.	TGCGCCAGCAGCTCGGCGGCCAACCAGCCCCAGCATTTT	CASSSAANQPQHF
TRBV3-1/TRBV3-2	TRBJ2-5	15	.	TRBD1	TGTGCCAGCAGCCATCCCGGGACAGGGGAAGAGACCCAGTACTTC	CASSHPGTGEETQYF
TRBV20-1	TRBJ1-1	14	.	.	TGCAGTGCTAGTTTGGGCCCCGGGAACACTGAAGCTTTCTTT	CSASLGPGNTEAFF
TRBV6-5	TRBJ1-1	15	.	TRBD1	TGTGCCAGCAGTAGTCGTCCGACAGGGGCCACTGAAGCTTTCTTT	CASSSRPTGATEAFF
TRBV18	TRBJ2-1	15	.	TRBD1	TGTGCCAGCTCACGGGGACAGGGTTCCTACAATGAGCAGTTCTTC	CASSRGQGSYNEQFF
TRBV10-2	TRBJ1-1	13	.	.	TGCGCCAGCAGTGTGGACAGACAAATCGAAGCTTTCTTT	CASSVDRQIEAFF
TRBV30	TRBJ1-1	15	.	.	TGTGCCTGGAGCCGAAGGAGACAGTTGAACACTGAAGCTTTCTTT	CAWSRRRQLNTEAFF
TRBV5-1	TRBJ2-7	13	.	.	TGCGCCAGCAGCCCCGGGACAACCTACGAGCAGTACTTC	CASSPGTTYEQYF
TRBV11-2	TRBJ1-3	12	.	.	TGTGCCAGCAGCATCTATGGAAACACCATATATTTT	CASSIYGNTIYF
TRBV27	TRBJ2-3	18	.	TRBD2	TGTGCCAGCAGTTTATCCCGCCGGCCTAGCGGAAGCACAGATACGCAGTATTTT	CASSLSRRPSGSTDTQYF
TRBV5-1	TRBJ2-5	18	.	TRBD2	TGCGCCAGCAGCTTGGGGGGGACACTAGCGGGAGAGTTTGAGACCCAGTACTTC	CASSLGGTLAGEFETQYF
TRBV5-1	TRBJ2-5	15	.	TRBD1	TGCGCCAGCAGCCTACAGACAGGGTACCAAGAGACCCAGTACTTC	CASSLQTGYQETQYF
TRBV4-3	TRBJ1-5	14	.	TRBD1	TGCGCCAGCAGCCAAACAGGGGGCAATCAGCCCCAGCATTTT	CASSQTGGNQPQHF
TRBV6-2/TRBV6-3	TRBJ1-5	17	once	TRBD1	TGTGCCAGCAGTTACTCCGTCAGGGGGCGGAGCAATCAGCCCCAGCATTTT	CASSYSVRGRSNQPQHF
TRBV19	TRBJ1-3	14	.	.	TGTGCCAGCCGACGGGGGGTATCGGAAAACACCATATATTTT	CASRRGVSENTIYF
TRBV3-1/TRBV3-2	TRBJ2-4	16	.	.	TGTGCCAGCAGCCCCGAGAGCGGACTAGCCAAAAACATTCAGTACTTC	CASSPESGLAKNIQYF
TRBV6-2/TRBV6-3	TRBJ1-6	17	.	.	TGTGCCAGCAGTTACCCCACCGGGAAGAGGGTAAATTCACCCCTCCACTTT	CASSYPTGKRVNSPLHF
TRBV6-5	TRBJ2-7	14	.	.	TGTGCCAGCAGATTGCGGGACCCCTGGGGCGAGCAGTACTTC	CASRLRDPWGEQYF
TRBV19	TRBJ1-1	11	few	.	TGTGCCAGTAGTTCGGAGGTGGTAGCTTTCTTT	CASSSEVVAFF
TRBV2	TRBJ1-2	10	.	.	TGTGCCAGCAGGCAGCAGGACTACACCTTC	CASRQQDYTF
TRBV28	TRBJ2-1	15	.	.	TGTGCCAGCAGTCCGACTGGAGGGCCGAGCAATGAGCAGTTCTTC	CASSPTGGPSNEQFF
TRBV6-4	TRBJ2-7	14	.	.	TGTGCCAGCAGTGAACAGGGGGGGGCCTACGAGCAGTACTTC	CASSEQGGAYEQYF
TRBV2	TRBJ1-5	11	.	.	TGTGCCAGCAGTTTGAGCCAGCCCCAGCATTTT	CASSLSQPQHF
TRBV19	TRBJ2-7	13	.	TRBD1	TGTGCCAGTGCCGAGACAGGGGGCTACGAGCAGTACTTC	CASAETGGYEQYF
TRBV5-4	TRBJ2-2	16	.	TRBD2	TGTGCCAGCAGCTTCGATCTAGCGGGACTCACCGGGGAGCTGTTTTTT	CASSFDLAGLTGELFF
TRBV6-1	TRBJ2-1	14	.	.	TGTGCCAGCAGTGAAGCGGGAGGGGGGGATGAGCAGTTCTTC	CASSEAGGGDEQFF
TRBV28	TRBJ2-7	14	.	.	TGTGCCAGCAGTCCCGGCGGGGGCTGGAGGGAGCAGTACTTC	CASSPGGGWREQYF
TRBV5-1	TRBJ1-1	14	.	.	TGCGCCAGCAGCTTGGGGCGGGAGGGCACTGAAGCTTTCTTT	CASSLGREGTEAFF
TRBV29-1	TRBJ1-2	16	.	TRBD1	TGCAGCGTTTTTACAGGGGCGCAGCCAAGGAACTATGGCTACACCTTC	CSVFTGAQPRNYGYTF
TRBV20-1	TRBJ1-1	11	.	TRBD1	TGCAGTGCCGGGACAGACACTGAAGCTTTCTTT	CSAGTDTEAFF
TRBV9	TRBJ1-5	14	.	.	TGTGCCAGCAGCGAGGGAGGGTCCAATCAGCCCCAGCATTTT	CASSEGGSNQPQHF
TRBV6-5	TRBJ1-1	15	.	TRBD1	TGTGCCAGCAGTTCCCCCAGGGGGCCGAACACTGAAGCTTTCTTT	CASSSPRGPNTEAFF
TRBV27	TRBJ2-2	17	.	TRBD2	TGTGCCAGCAGTTTACAACGGACTAGCGGGGTTACCGGGGAGCTGTTTTTT	CASSLQRTSGVTGELFF
TRBV6-5	TRBJ2-5	14	.	TRBD1	TGTGCCAGCAGCAAGGGACAGGGGAGGGAGACCCAGTACTTC	CASSKGQGRETQYF
TRBV5-4	TRBJ2-2	16	.	.	TGTGCCAGCAGCCCGATGGGAGGCCAGAACACCGGGGAGCTGTTTTTT	CASSPMGGQNTGELFF
TRBV30	TRBJ2-6	14	.	TRBD1	TGTGCCTGGGACAGGGGATCTGGGGCCAACGTCCTGACTTTC	CAWDRGSGANVLTF
TRBV4-2	TRBJ1-2	13	.	TRBD1	TGTGCCAGCAGCGACAGGGGGAAGGGTGGCTACACCTTC	CASSDRGKGGYTF
TRBV7-2	TRBJ2-5	14	.	TRBD1	TGTGCCAGCAGCCCAGGGGGACCGCCAGAGACCCAGTACTTC	CASSPGGPPETQYF
TRBV7-2	TRBJ1-1	15	.	.	TGTGCCAGCAGCTCTGGAACCGGGTACTACACTGAAGCTTTCTTT	CASSSGTGYYTEAFF
TRBV2	TRBJ2-3	15	.	.	TGTGCCAGCGCCACAGGGGGGGCTAGCACAGATACGCAGTATTTT	CASATGGASTDTQYF
TRBV6-2/TRBV6-3	TRBJ2-1	15	.	.	TGTGCCAGCAGTGGCATGGGAGGAGGGAACAATGAGCAGTTCTTC	CASSGMGGGNNEQFF
TRBV7-8	TRBJ1-5	16	.	.	TGTGCCAGCAGCTCTTACGGACAGATTAGCAATCAGCCCCAGCATTTT	CASSSYGQISNQPQHF
TRBV3-1/TRBV3-2	TRBJ1-2	15	.	.	TGTGCCAGCCCCGGGGGGGGAAAGGCTAACTATGGCTACACCTTC	CASPGGGKANYGYTF
TRBV2	TRBJ1-5	15	.	.	TGTGCCAGCAGTGAGCAGGCCAGAAGCAATCAGCCCCAGCATTTT	CASSEQARSNQPQHF
TRBV5-4	TRBJ1-2	13	.	.	TGTGCCAGCAGCTTGGACGGAGCCTATGGCTACACCTTC	CASSLDGAYGYTF
TRBV27	TRBJ1-5	13	.	.	TGTGCCAGCAGCCGGGAGCCGGGTCAGCCCCAGCATTTT	CASSREPGQPQHF
TRBV7-9	TRBJ1-2	15	once	.	TGTGCCAGCAGCAACGCGGGTGCAGGGGCTTATGGCTACACCTTC	CASSNAGAGAYGYTF
TRBV11-2	TRBJ2-1	15	.	TRBD2	TGTGCCAGCAGCTTCGTACTAGCGGGAGTGGGAGAGCAGTTCTTC	CASSFVLAGVGEQFF
TRBV19	TRBJ1-1	12	.	.	TGTGCCAGCCGCGGTCGGGGCACTGAAGCTTTCTTT	CASRGRGTEAFF
TRBV7-8	TRBJ1-2	13	.	TRBD1	TGTGCCAGCAGCTTAGGGCAGGGGGGAGGCTACACCTTC	CASSLGQGGGYTF
TRBV30	TRBJ1-4	13	.	.	TGTGCCTGGGGTCCAAGGCAGGGGAGAAAACTGTTTTTT	CAWGPRQGRKLFF
TRBV15	TRBJ1-5	16	.	.	TGTGCCACCAGCAGAGATTACCGGGACTCGGGGCAGCCCCAGCATTTT	CATSRDYRDSGQPQHF